These T cell receptor beta chains were read from a single sample in a study of cytomegalovirus exposure and HLA in healthy donors. Generated by immunoSEQ multiplex PCR, the TCRdb table keeps only in-frame clones and is missing some. This sample has about 190,000 clones; under 85% occur once, and the top ten carry roughly 1.5%. Sample: PBMCs. These receptors came from a woman between 18 and 29 years old in good health and CMV-seronegative. The CDR3 runs from the conserved cysteine through the conserved F or W. The D gene is left open where the match is weak. For some rows the clone size is stated as once, few or many, or as a class when expanded; others skip it.

DNA	CDR3	length	V	D	J	size
TGTGCCAGCAGTTCCGAGACAGCGTTTAACTATGGCTACACCTTC	CASSSETAFNYGYTF	15	TRBV6-6	NA	TRBJ1-2	medium-sized
TGTGCCAGCAGCTTAGGTCGTTACAGGGGGCATGGCTACACCTTC	CASSLGRYRGHGYTF	15	TRBV7-8	TRBD1	TRBJ1-2	NA
TGCGCCAGCAGCCAAAACTTAGGGGAGGGGAATGAAAAACTGTTTTTT	CASSQNLGEGNEKLFF	16	TRBV4-1	NA	TRBJ1-4	once
TGTGCCAGCAGTCTACAGGGGGCGGGCAATCAGCCCCAGCATTTT	CASSLQGAGNQPQHF	15	TRBV28	TRBD1	TRBJ1-5	NA
TGTGCCAGCAGCTTAACAGGGGTCAATGAGCAGTTCTTC	CASSLTGVNEQFF	13	TRBV11-3	TRBD1	TRBJ2-1	NA
TGTGCCAGCAGTGAACAGGTGGTGATCGGGGGCACAGATACGCAGTATTTT	CASSEQVVIGGTDTQYF	17	TRBV2	NA	TRBJ2-3	NA
TGTGCCAGCACGCGACTCTACGAGCAGTACTTC	CASTRLYEQYF	11	TRBV27	NA	TRBJ2-7	NA
TGTGCCAGCAGTGCCTCAGGGGGCTCAGCCAATGAGCAGTTCTTC	CASSASGGSANEQFF	15	TRBV6-5	TRBD1	TRBJ2-1	NA
TGTGCCAGCAGTTTACTCGTGATAGCGGGGGCCGGGGAGCTGTTTTTT	CASSLLVIAGAGELFF	16	TRBV28	TRBD2	TRBJ2-2	NA
TGTGCCAGCACCGGACAGTTAAACTATGGCTACACCTTC	CASTGQLNYGYTF	13	TRBV28	NA	TRBJ1-2	once
TGCGCCAGCAGCTTGGGGAGGAGGAACGAGCAGTACTTC	CASSLGRRNEQYF	13	TRBV5-1	NA	TRBJ2-7	few
TGCGCCAGCAGTGAGAGACCATTCGGGAGCTCCTACGAGCAGTACTTC	CASSERPFGSSYEQYF	16	TRBV10-2	NA	TRBJ2-7	NA
TGCAGCGTTGGTAGGTTGGCAGGTGACCCCTACGAGCAGTACTTC	CSVGRLAGDPYEQYF	15	TRBV29-1	NA	TRBJ2-7	NA
TGTGCCAGCCTAAGCTCTGGGGCCAACGTCCTGACTTTC	CASLSSGANVLTF	13	TRBV9	NA	TRBJ2-6	few
TGTGCCAGCAAACCGCAGGGGGAGGACTATGGCTACACCTTC	CASKPQGEDYGYTF	14	TRBV2	TRBD1	TRBJ1-2	NA
TGCGCCAGCAGCTCGACGACTAGCGGGGGGGGAGGATACAATGAGCAGTTCTTC	CASSSTTSGGGGYNEQFF	18	TRBV5-1	TRBD2	TRBJ2-1	NA
TGTGCCATCATGACACACACAGGGGCTGAAGCTTTCTTT	CAIMTHTGAEAFF	13	TRBV10-3	TRBD1	TRBJ1-1	NA
TGTGCCAGCAGCAATACCCAGGGGGCAAACGGGGAGCTGTTTTTT	CASSNTQGANGELFF	15	TRBV7-7	TRBD1	TRBJ2-2	NA
TGCAGCGTTGTTATAGGACAGGGCCACGAGCAGTACTTC	CSVVIGQGHEQYF	13	TRBV29-1	TRBD1	TRBJ2-7	NA
TGTGCCTGGAGTGTTCGACAGGGGGCCAGGGGCTACACCTTC	CAWSVRQGARGYTF	14	TRBV30	TRBD1	TRBJ1-2	NA
TGCGCCAGCGCGAGCGGGGGGAGCACAGATACGCAGTATTTT	CASASGGSTDTQYF	14	TRBV4-1	TRBD2	TRBJ2-3	NA
TGTGCCAGCAGCTCGGGACAGGGATTGACCGCCGAGCAGTACTTC	CASSSGQGLTAEQYF	15	TRBV5-4	TRBD1	TRBJ2-7	NA
TGCAGCGCCTCATGGACAGGGGGTAGCAATCAGCCCCAGCATTTT	CSASWTGGSNQPQHF	15	TRBV29-1	TRBD1	TRBJ1-5	NA
TGTGCCAGCTACGGAGACCAGCGCACAGATACGCAGTATTTT	CASYGDQRTDTQYF	14	TRBV6-1	NA	TRBJ2-3	NA
TGTGCCAGCAGCCAGCGGCCCTACGAGCAGTACTTC	CASSQRPYEQYF	12	TRBV14	NA	TRBJ2-7	NA
TGTGCCAGCAGCTTTCTGGGAGCGGGGGACTACGAGCAGTACTTC	CASSFLGAGDYEQYF	15	TRBV11-2	TRBD2	TRBJ2-7	NA
TGTGCCAGCAGCTTACGGCAGGTTAGGGGTTCACCCCTCCACTTT	CASSLRQVRGSPLHF	15	TRBV7-2	NA	TRBJ1-6	NA
TGTGCCAGCAGTCACGGTCAGCCCCAGCATTTT	CASSHGQPQHF	11	TRBV28	NA	TRBJ1-5	NA
TGTGCCAGCAGCTTGTGCCCGCGCTACAGGAGCATAAGGATCAATGAGCAGTTCTTC	CASSLCPRYRSIRINEQFF	19	TRBV11-2	NA	TRBJ2-1	NA
TGTGCCATCAGCGAGGTGGGGGGGAACGAGCAGTACTTC	CAISEVGGNEQYF	13	TRBV10-3	TRBD2	TRBJ2-7	NA
TGTGCCAGCTCCGGGGCCCCGGAGGGGCAGTATTTT	CASSGAPEGQYF	12	TRBV28	NA	TRBJ2-3	NA
TGCGCCAGCAAAGACTCTTCCTACAATGAGCAGTTCTTC	CASKDSSYNEQFF	13	TRBV10-2	NA	TRBJ2-1	NA
TGCGCCAGTGGACAGGGGCTGAACGAGCAGTACTTC	CASGQGLNEQYF	12	TRBV5-1	TRBD1	TRBJ2-7	few
TGTGCCCCTGTTTTCGATGAGCAGTTCTTC	CAPVFDEQFF	10	TRBV10-3	NA	TRBJ2-1	NA
TGTGCCAGCAGCTTGGCCAAGAGCTCCTACGAGCAGTACTTC	CASSLAKSSYEQYF	14	TRBV5-4	NA	TRBJ2-7	NA
TGTGCCAGCTCACCACTCGAGACAGGGGGTAGCTACGAGCAGTACTTC	CASSPLETGGSYEQYF	16	TRBV18	TRBD1	TRBJ2-7	NA
TGCGCCAGCAGCGTACAGGGCGACACTGAAGCTTTCTTT	CASSVQGDTEAFF	13	TRBV9	NA	TRBJ1-1	NA
TGCGCCAGCAGTGAGTGGGACAGCTTAAATCAGCCCCAGCATTTT	CASSEWDSLNQPQHF	15	TRBV10-2	TRBD1	TRBJ1-5	NA
TGTGCCAGCAGCCCCCATCTAGCGGGGGCCTCCTACAATGAGCAGTTCTTC	CASSPHLAGASYNEQFF	17	TRBV7-8	TRBD2	TRBJ2-1	NA
TGTGCCAGCAGCTCCTTCTACGAGCAGTACTTC	CASSSFYEQYF	11	TRBV7-2	NA	TRBJ2-7	NA
TGTGCCAGCAGTTACACGAGGGGGCCAAATGAGCAGTTCTTC	CASSYTRGPNEQFF	14	TRBV6-5	TRBD1	TRBJ2-1	few
TGTGCCAGCAGTGAGGTCAGGGGGCAATCACCCCTCCACTTT	CASSEVRGQSPLHF	14	TRBV6-1	TRBD1	TRBJ1-6	NA
TGTGCCAGCAGCCCATGGAGGCTAGCGGGAGGGTCCTACGAGCAGTACTTC	CASSPWRLAGGSYEQYF	17	TRBV7-2	TRBD2	TRBJ2-7	NA
TGTGCCAGCAGTTATACAGAACTAAACACCATATATTTT	CASSYTELNTIYF	13	TRBV28	NA	TRBJ1-3	few
TGTGCCAGCAACATTCAGGGGGTCGGTCAGCCCCAGCATTTT	CASNIQGVGQPQHF	14	TRBV6-1	TRBD1	TRBJ1-5	NA
TGTGCCAGCAGTTTAACAGGGCATAATCAGCCCCAGCATTTT	CASSLTGHNQPQHF	14	TRBV2	NA	TRBJ1-5	few
TGTGCCAGTAGTATCACGGACACCGGGGAGCTGTTTTTT	CASSITDTGELFF	13	TRBV19	NA	TRBJ2-2	NA
TGTGCCAGCAGCGTAGGGGGGGGGAATCAGCCCCAGCATTTT	CASSVGGGNQPQHF	14	TRBV9	NA	TRBJ1-5	NA
TGTGCCAGCAGCTTCTTAGCGTGGAGTGAAGCTTTCTTT	CASSFLAWSEAFF	13	TRBV11-2	NA	TRBJ1-1	NA
TGCGCCAGCAGCTTGGCGTCTAATCAGCCCCAGCATTTT	CASSLASNQPQHF	13	TRBV5-1	NA	TRBJ1-5	NA
TGTGCCAGCTCGACAGTTTCTGGAAACACCATATATTTT	CASSTVSGNTIYF	13	TRBV13	NA	TRBJ1-3	NA
TGTGCCAGCAGCTCGACTAGTTCCAGCACAGATACGCAGTATTTT	CASSSTSSSTDTQYF	15	TRBV7-3	NA	TRBJ2-3	few
TGTGCCAGCAGCTCACAGGGGGCGCGGGGTGGCACTGAAGCTTTCTTT	CASSSQGARGGTEAFF	16	TRBV7-8	TRBD1	TRBJ1-1	NA
TGTGCCAGTAGGGCCGGGCGGGGGGGGGTCCAAGAGACCCAGTACTTC	CASRAGRGGVQETQYF	16	TRBV19	TRBD2	TRBJ2-5	NA
TGCGCCAGCAGGGAAGGGGGGGCCGAAAAACTGTTTTTT	CASREGGAEKLFF	13	TRBV5-1	NA	TRBJ1-4	few